The text below deals with one T cell receptor beta chain. Antigen specificity is unknown. This record comes from a study of vaccination and CD4 T cells after COVID-19. Overall study: Stimuli were overlapping spike peptide pools of SARS-CoV-2 and three common cold coronaviruses (HCoV-NL63, HCoV-OC43, HCoV-229E).

The Oncomine TCR Beta short-read assay was what sequenced the DNA obtained from cultured CD4+ T cells. From the PCR reads, TCRdb called clonotypes with MiXCR, one entry per CDR3 protein. The data hold some 20,000 distinct CDR3 sequences, with about two fifths observed a single time. With V trimmed by 4 bases and J by 3 bases, 6 bases remained unmatched. Germline loops: CDR1 MGHRA, CDR2 YSYEKL. The CDR3 contains 15 residues. The time point was: late sampling 161 to 241 days after vaccination in a few convalescent patients. Treatment noted: approximately 9-day PBMC culture with coronavirus spike peptide pools or control peptides (ViraFEST assay). Peptide pools at 9.5 to 10 ug/ml and IL-2 at roughly 9.3 IU/ml were added to cultures of a few million PBMCs per well. Negative selection recovered the CD4+ T cells once they had spent nine to eleven days in culture.

The sample consisted of CD4+ T cells from blood, cultured in vitro, taken about 7 months after SARS-CoV-2 vaccination. The genes are TRBV4-1 and TRBJ1-3; 7 nucleotides line up with TRBD1. The sequence was collected from a human donor who had recovered from COVID-19. DNA for the CDR3: TGCGCCAGCAGCCGACAGGGCCTAGGTGGAAACACCATATATTTT. This translates into CASSRQGLGGNTIYF.